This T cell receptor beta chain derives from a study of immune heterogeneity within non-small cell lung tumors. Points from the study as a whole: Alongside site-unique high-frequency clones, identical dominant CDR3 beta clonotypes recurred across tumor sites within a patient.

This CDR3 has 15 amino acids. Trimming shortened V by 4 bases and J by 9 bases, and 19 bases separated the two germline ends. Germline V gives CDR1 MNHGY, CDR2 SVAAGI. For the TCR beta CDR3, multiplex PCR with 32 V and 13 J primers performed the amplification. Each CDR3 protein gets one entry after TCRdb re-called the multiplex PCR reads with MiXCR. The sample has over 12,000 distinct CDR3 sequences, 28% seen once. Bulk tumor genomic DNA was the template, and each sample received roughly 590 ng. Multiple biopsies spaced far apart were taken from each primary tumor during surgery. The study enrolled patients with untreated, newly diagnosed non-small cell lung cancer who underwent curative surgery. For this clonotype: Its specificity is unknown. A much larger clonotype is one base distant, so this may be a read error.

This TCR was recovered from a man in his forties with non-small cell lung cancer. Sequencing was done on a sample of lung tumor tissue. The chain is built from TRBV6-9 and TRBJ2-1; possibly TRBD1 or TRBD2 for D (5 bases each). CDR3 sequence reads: CASSSGAGKLTEQFF. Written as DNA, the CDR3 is TGTGCCAGCAGTTCCGGGGCAGGGAAGCTTACTGAGCAGTTCTTC.